Below, one T cell receptor (beta chain) is given with its context. The antigen it binds to is not known. No much larger clone exists at a distance of one base, and base qualities are not known. The entry originates in a study of cytomegalovirus exposure and HLA in healthy donors listed by TCRdb under 2017. In the study overall: The 650 to 750 repertoires of the first cohort and the roughly 120 validation repertoires were produced on the same platform, according to a later analysis. The study aimed to test whether signatures of past pathogen exposure could be identified by cataloging public T cell receptors. High-throughput TCR immunosequencing, statistical association of individual TCRs with disease status, and machine learning were combined to predict cytomegalovirus infection status. Besides the first cohort of under 700 subjects, a separate validation cohort made up of 120 different subjects was used.

The donors were included in the validation cohort of over a hundred subjects, a group kept apart from the roughly 680-subject first cohort. General conclusions and limits of the study: The classifier was reported to diagnose cytomegalovirus status with high specificity and sensitivity in both the original and validation cohorts. In vitro tests confirmed that three of the cytomegalovirus-associated TCR beta chains recognize cytomegalovirus antigens. A later analysis found that TCRs clustered in the first cohort also tended to co-occur in the 110 or so validation repertoires, with more than 90% of cluster scores above 0. In the study, around 150 TCR beta chains were listed as associated with cytomegalovirus. All 130 or so repertoires were used to score co-occurrence in the validation cohort in a later analysis, because that analysis had no HLA typing for the cohort. The authors suggested that the approach could potentially be extended to other disease states and immunological phenotypes. While some public TCRs were present in many individuals, most TCR sequences turned up only very rarely across donors.

V and J are trimmed by 3 bases and 9 bases, and the gene matches miss 4 bases of the junction. The germline V gene encodes CDR1 KGHSH and CDR2 LQKENI. The CDR3 contains 13 residues, cysteine and phenylalanine counted. Only CDR3 DNA remains: 39 bases, in frame from the first base. Receptor libraries were prepared by the immunoSEQ multiplex PCR assay. In the source study's methods: A statistical classification framework was developed to diagnose cytomegalovirus status using the catalog of TCR beta chain sequences. This is the immuneACCESS table as TCRdb keeps it, with only in-frame sequences that have V and J called. A part of the clones is gone; compared with another copy, unresolved V genes explain less than half, and the rest is unexplained. V and J calls and clone size come straight from that table; D and trimming were deduced from the DNA. The sample contains about 58,000 clones, around nine tenths of them found a single time. Together, the top ten hold 1% to 1.2% of the sample.

The rearrangement joined TRBV18 to TRBJ1-5; the central 8 bases match TRBD1. Specimen: PBMCs. The sequence was collected from a man younger than 30 in good health and CMV-seronegative. The bases read TGTGCCAGCTCACCGGGACAGGTTCGGCCCCAGCATTTT. This yields the protein CASSPGQVRPQHF.